A selection of T cell receptor beta chains follows, all from one sample in a study of T-cell memory formation after mild COVID-19. TCRdb passed the 5' RACE reads through MiXCR, listing each CDR3 protein once. The sample has 190,000 or so distinct CDR3 sequences; around 25% are singletons. Source material: PBMCs or a T cell subset sorted from them (not recorded which). The receptor set was obtained from an adult woman who had mild COVID-19 (a few samples of this study predate the infection). Cell type and time point are not known. Each CDR3 is given with its conserved first and last residue. D genes are given only for firm matches. A row's size may be missing; if present it is once, few, many or a size class.

length: 16
D: .
J: TRBJ2-1
size: .
V: TRBV9
CDR3: CASSPFSPSSYNEQFF
DNA: TGTGCCAGCAGCCCATTCTCACCAAGCTCCTACAATGAGCAGTTCTTC

length: 15
D: TRBD1
J: TRBJ1-1
size: .
V: TRBV2
CDR3: CASSDLRGQYTEAFF
DNA: TGTGCCAGCAGTGACCTCAGGGGGCAGTACACTGAAGCTTTCTTT

length: 14
D: .
J: TRBJ2-3
size: few
V: TRBV10-3
CDR3: CAINGGPSTDTQYF
DNA: TGTGCCATCAACGGGGGACCCAGCACAGATACGCAGTATTTT

length: 16
D: .
J: TRBJ2-3
size: .
V: TRBV18
CDR3: CASSPGQGPVPDTQYF
DNA: TGTGCCAGCTCACCGGGTCAGGGTCCGGTCCCAGATACGCAGTATTTT

length: 14
D: .
J: TRBJ2-3
size: few
V: TRBV6-6
CDR3: CASSYSDPADTQYF
DNA: TGTGCCAGCAGTTATTCAGACCCAGCAGATACGCAGTATTTT

length: 13
D: .
J: TRBJ2-1
size: .
V: TRBV29-1
CDR3: CSVEASSGNEQFF
DNA: TGCAGCGTTGAAGCCAGTTCCGGCAATGAGCAGTTCTTC

length: 16
D: TRBD1
J: TRBJ1-2
size: .
V: TRBV5-1
CDR3: CASSLPDRGRPYGYTF
DNA: TGCGCCAGCAGCTTGCCGGACAGGGGGCGTCCCTATGGCTACACCTTC

length: 14
D: .
J: TRBJ2-2
size: few
V: TRBV29-1
CDR3: CSVEGSHGSGELFF
DNA: TGCAGCGTTGAAGGTTCACATGGCAGCGGGGAGCTGTTTTTT

length: 15
D: TRBD2
J: TRBJ2-1
size: few
V: TRBV7-2
CDR3: CASSLSGGIYNEQFF
DNA: TGTGCCAGCAGCTTAAGCGGGGGGATCTACAATGAGCAGTTCTTC

length: 13
D: .
J: TRBJ1-1
size: .
V: TRBV4-2
CDR3: CASSQVANTEAFF
DNA: TGTGCCAGCAGCCAAGTGGCTAACACTGAAGCTTTCTTT

length: 17
D: TRBD1
J: TRBJ1-2
size: many
V: TRBV7-2
CDR3: CASSSVSWDRAFDGYTF
DNA: TGTGCCAGCAGCTCGGTGTCTTGGGACAGGGCATTCGATGGCTACACCTTC

length: 13
D: .
J: TRBJ2-3
size: few
V: TRBV27
CDR3: CASSPDRKDTQYF
DNA: TGTGCCAGCAGTCCGGACAGAAAAGATACGCAGTATTTT

length: 13
D: .
J: TRBJ1-1
size: .
V: TRBV7-8
CDR3: CASSYTENTEAFF
DNA: TGTGCCAGCAGCTATACAGAGAACACTGAAGCTTTCTTT

length: 15
D: TRBD2
J: TRBJ2-7
size: .
V: TRBV3-1
CDR3: CASSQEAGGVYEQYF
DNA: TGTGCCAGCAGCCAAGAAGCGGGGGGAGTCTACGAGCAGTACTTC

length: 13
D: TRBD1
J: TRBJ2-7
size: few
V: TRBV5-6
CDR3: CASRRTGSYEQYF
DNA: TGTGCCAGCAGACGGACAGGCTCCTACGAGCAGTACTTC

length: 17
D: TRBD2
J: TRBJ2-1
size: many
V: TRBV20-1
CDR3: CSARASLGSGGNNEQFF
DNA: TGCAGTGCTAGAGCCTCCCTTGGGAGCGGGGGAAATAATGAGCAGTTCTTC

length: 13
D: .
J: TRBJ1-2
size: .
V: TRBV12-3/TRBV12-4
CDR3: CASSPQGTSGYTF
DNA: TGTGCCAGCAGTCCACAGGGAACCTCTGGCTACACCTTC

length: 14
D: .
J: TRBJ1-1
size: few
V: TRBV7-6
CDR3: CASSLARGGSEAFF
DNA: TGTGCCAGCAGCTTAGCGCGCGGGGGCTCCGAAGCTTTCTTT